The 17 T cell receptor beta chains listed next were all sequenced from one sample in a study of graft-versus-host responses after intestinal transplantation. Sequencing was performed with immunoSEQ multiplex PCR; in TCRdb, only in-frame clones are kept and a portion is missing. The data show 13,000 to 15,000 clones, 30% to 40% seen once. Sequencing used alloreactive CD4+ T cells from a mixed lymphocyte reaction culture, obtained before intestinal transplant. Subset of the sample: CFSE-low proliferating T cells sorted from roughly 6-day pre-transplant mixed lymphocyte reaction (GvH or HvG direction). The receptor source for this set is a human patient who received an intestinal transplant.

V gene TRBV6-5 combines with J gene TRBJ1-3; D unclear. The CDR3 sequence is 14 residues long. Germline CDR1 reads MNHEY; CDR2 reads SVGAGI. Trimming took off 6 bases at V and 0 bases at J, with 9 bases between the two ends. CDR3 DNA sequence: TGTGCCAGCAGCCGTCTCAGCTCTGGAAACACCATATATTTT. It yields the protein CASSRLSSGNTIYF.

In its sample, this clone was seen once. V is TRBV12-5 and J is TRBJ2-7; maybe TRBD1 (5 bases). CDR1 LGHNT and CDR2 FRNRAP come from the germline V gene. The CDR3 is made up of 15 amino acids. V was pared by 5 bases and J by 2 bases, with 16 bases between. The CDR3 bases are TGTGCTAGTGGTAAAGGGGATACCAGCACCTACGAGCAGTACTTC. Protein sequence: CASGKGDTSTYEQYF.

There are a few counts of this clone. The chain uses TRBV5-1 and TRBJ2-5; D perhaps matches TRBD1 (6 bases). This CDR3 has 15 amino acids. CDR1 is SGHRS and CDR2 is YFSETQ in the germline V gene. V was cut by 3 bases and J by 1 base, with 13 bases left in between. CDR3: CASSSSLQGQETQYF. In DNA, the CDR3 is TGCGCCAGCAGCTCATCCTTACAGGGCCAAGAGACCCAGTACTTC.

The CDR3 protein is CASSNNRGLQPQHF. Written as DNA, the CDR3 is TGTGCCAGTAGCAATAATAGGGGGCTTCAGCCCCAGCATTTT. The rearrangement links TRBV19 to TRBJ1-5; 7 bases agree with TRBD1. J lost 6 bases, V lost 6 bases, and 8 bases had no gene match. This CDR3 contains 14 residues. Germline-derived CDR1 and CDR2 are LNHDA and SQIVND (reference sequence).

This clone appeared a few times. V usage is TRBV5-1 and J usage is TRBJ2-2; 9 bases align to TRBD2. The J segment lost 7 bases and the V segment lost 1 base, leaving 8 bases of the junction unmatched. Germline V gene data show CDR1 as SGHRS and CDR2 as YFSETQ. The CDR3 consists of 16 residues. CDR3 residues: CASSLQAGGQIGELFF. As DNA, the CDR3 is TGCGCCAGCAGCTTGCAAGCGGGGGGCCAGATCGGGGAGCTGTTTTTT.

The chain has TRBV11-2 and TRBJ1-2; tentative D call: TRBD1 (5 bases). V was clipped by 3 bases and J by 4 bases, with 9 bases between them. The germline gives CDR1 SGHAT, CDR2 FQNNGV. The CDR3 totals 13 residues. The CDR3 nucleotides are TGTGCCAGCAGCTTCCTTACAGGCTATGGCTACACCTTC. As protein: CASSFLTGYGYTF.

The chain is built from TRBV5-6 and TRBJ1-1; D is perhaps TRBD1 (6 bases). The length of the CDR3 is 15 residues. The V gene's germline CDR1 is SGHDT and CDR2 YYEEEE. V was clipped by 2 bases and J by 0 bases, with 11 bases between them. The DNA for the CDR3 is TGTGCCAGCAGCTTTCCGGGACAACTGAACACTGAAGCTTTCTTT. Its protein product is CASSFPGQLNTEAFF.

This clone turned up a few times. The genes are TRBV27 and TRBJ1-2; perhaps TRBD1 as D (5 bases). The germline V gene encodes CDR1 MNHEY and CDR2 SMNVEV (reference sequence). The CDR3 is 17 amino acids. V was pared by 5 bases and J by 2 bases, with 21 bases between. The CDR3 protein is CASSTSGFLGDNYGYTF. CDR3 bases: TGTGCCAGCAGTACTTCAGGGTTCTTGGGTGACAACTATGGCTACACCTTC.

Only a few counts were recorded for this clone. This rearrangement joins TRBV2 to TRBJ1-1; tentatively, D is TRBD1 (5 bases). Germline V gene data show CDR1 as SNHLY and CDR2 as FYNNEI. The CDR3 runs to 11 residues. The ends were cut back, 8 bases at V and 5 bases at J, with 9 bases in the middle. The CDR3 loop is CASVGPTEAFF. The CDR3 region has the DNA TGTGCCAGCGTGGGGCCAACTGAAGCTTTCTTT.

The chain joins TRBV27 to TRBJ2-5, with a weak D call TRBD1 (8 bases). Judging by the DNA end, TRBJ2-7 fits better; the J call may be wrong. This CDR3 has 15 residues. The V gene's germline CDR1 is MNHEY and CDR2 SMNVEV (reference sequence). CDR3 residues: CATGDNRGGPYEQYF. The CDR3 coding sequence is TGTGCCACCGGGGATAACAGGGGGGGGCCCTACGAGCAGTACTTC.

This clone was seen a handful of times. The J gene is TRBJ1-2, the V gene TRBV25-1, with D possibly matching TRBD1 (5 bases). The germline CDR1 and CDR2 sequences are MGHDK and SYGVNS. The CDR3 length is 11 residues. V gave up 8 bases and J gave up 2 bases, with 6 bases separating them. The DNA of the CDR3 is TGTGCCAGCCGACAGAACTATGGCTACACCTTC. This sequence encodes CASRQNYGYTF.

With respect to this clone: Other DNA sequences in the sample encode the same CDR3. This rearrangement joins TRBV6-6 to TRBJ2-7; 10 bases agree with TRBD2. V was pared by 5 bases and J by 2 bases, with 3 bases of the junction left unmatched. The CDR3 has 14 residues. Per germline, CDR1 MNHNY and CDR2 SVGAGI (reference sequence). The CDR3 spells CASSRLAGTYEQYF. The CDR3 coding sequence is TGTGCCAGCAGTCGACTAGCGGGTACCTACGAGCAGTACTTC.

This clone has more than one count but fewer than ten. The chain links TRBV19 to TRBJ1-2; D is perhaps TRBD1 (5 bases). Looked up from germline, CDR1 is LNHDA and CDR2 is SQIVND (reference sequence). Trimming removed 8 bases at V and 4 bases at J, with 14 bases between. The CDR3 length is 13 residues. Written as DNA, the CDR3 is TGTGCCAGTTATGAAACAGGACGCTATGGCTACACCTTC. Translated, it gives CASYETGRYGYTF.

There are a few counts of this clone. The chain carries TRBV2 and TRBJ2-1; tentatively, D is TRBD2 (5 bases). CDR3 length: 11 amino acids. From germline, CDR1 is SNHLY and CDR2 FYNNEI. The ends were cut back, 5 bases at V and 10 bases at J, with 9 bases in the middle. Written as DNA, the CDR3 is TGTGCCAGCAGTACCGGGATCGAGCAGTTCTTC. Its translation is CASSTGIEQFF.

By share of the sample, this clone is medium-sized (0.01 to 0.1%). The J gene is TRBJ1-6, the V gene TRBV6-6; the D is unclear. The CDR3 sequence is 14 residues long. Deletions cut 3 bases from V and 10 bases from J, with 13 bases between. Germline values: CDR1 MNHNY, CDR2 SVGAGI (reference sequence). In DNA form, the CDR3 reads TGTGCCAGCAGTTATGGGCAGGCTAAATCACCCCTCCACTTT. It specifies CASSYGQAKSPLHF.

This sequence joins TRBV11-2 and TRBJ1-2; 7 bases are a match to TRBD1. Trimming at V came to 5 bases and at J to 8 bases, leaving 11 bases not matched to a gene. The germline V gene encodes CDR1 SGHAT and CDR2 FQNNGV. The CDR3 spans 14 residues. The CDR3: CASSLLRTGFGYTF. CDR3 DNA: TGTGCCAGCAGCCTTCTTAGGACAGGCTTCGGCTACACCTTC.

The chain employs TRBV5-1 and TRBJ2-7; 8 nucleotides agree with TRBD1. The CDR3 has 13 residues. J gave up 7 bases and V 3 bases, and 6 bases lay outside the gene matches. The germline gives CDR1 SGHRS, CDR2 YFSETQ. For the CDR3, the DNA is TGCGCCAGCAGCTCCGGGACAGGCGGAGAGCAGTACTTC. Translating it yields CASSSGTGGEQYF.